What follows are 24 T cell receptor beta chains derived from one specimen sequenced in a study of blood T cells in healthy people across ages. Primers used in a second PCR of roughly 7 to 11 cycles were a sample-barcoded 5' primer and a J-beta primer mix. TCRdb called the 5' RACE reads again in MiXCR, with one record for every CDR3 protein. The top ten clones hold more than 6% of a sample with about 1,400,000 distinct CDR3 sequences, roughly 60% of them seen once. Sequencing was done on a sample of blood. These receptors were collected from a man aged 18 to 29 in good health.

The CDR3 spells CASTVIGQGNYGYTF. The CDR3 DNA sequence: TGTGCCAGCACTGTTATTGGACAGGGAAACTATGGCTACACCTTC. The chain links TRBV27 to TRBJ1-2; 8 nucleotides line up with TRBD1. The length of the CDR3 is 15 residues. Germline CDR1 is MNHEY and CDR2 is SMNVEV (reference sequence). The ends lost 7 bases at V and 2 bases at J; junction bases unmatched: 9.

This chain connects TRBV20-1 to TRBJ2-5, with TRBD1 matching over 7 bases. Trimming at V came to 0 bases and at J to 6 bases, leaving 7 bases not matched to a gene. The CDR3 covers 14 residues. The germline gives CDR1 DFQATT, CDR2 SNEGSKA (reference sequence). CDR3 in amino acids: CSAREWDSLKTQYF. CDR3 DNA sequence: TGCAGTGCTAGAGAGTGGGACAGCCTTAAGACCCAGTACTTC.

CDR3 residues: CASRPGQTYGYTF. The CDR3 DNA reads TGTGCCAGCAGGCCGGGACAGACCTATGGCTACACCTTC. The V and J genes are TRBV7-9 and TRBJ1-2, with 7 bases lining up with TRBD1. The CDR3 consists of 13 residues. Per germline, CDR1 SEHNR and CDR2 FQNEAQ (reference sequence). Germline trimming cut 6 bases from V and 4 bases from J; bases unmatched to any gene: 5.

The CDR3 is CASSLNLGQETQYF. The CDR3 DNA follows: TGCGCCAGCAGCTTAAACCTTGGGCAAGAGACCCAGTACTTC. V usage is TRBV5-1 and J usage is TRBJ2-5; D not resolved. V was clipped by 2 bases and J by 2 bases, with 10 bases between them. The germline gives CDR1 SGHRS, CDR2 YFSETQ. The CDR3 is 14 amino acids.

This clonotype was found a few times. This chain joins TRBV5-1 and TRBJ1-1; D gene uncertain. From germline, CDR1 is SGHRS and CDR2 YFSETQ. This CDR3 has 13 residues. V was trimmed by 0 bases and J by 11 bases, leaving 14 bases between them. CDR3 nucleotide sequence: TGCGCCAGCAGCTTGGCCGCCGGGGTTCCTGCTTTCTTT. Translation gives CASSLAAGVPAFF.

V gene TRBV4-1 combines with J gene TRBJ2-3; no clear D. The CDR3 contains 14 residues. V was cut by 8 bases and J by 0 bases, with 12 bases left in between. Germline V lookup: CDR1 MGHRA, CDR2 YSYEKL. The CDR3 nucleotides read TGCGCCAGCGGCCGGCAGGCTAGCACAGATACGCAGTATTTT. It is translated as CASGRQASTDTQYF.

This clonotype has more than one count but fewer than ten. The J gene is TRBJ2-5, the V gene TRBV20-1; D could derive from TRBD1 or TRBD2 (5 bases each). The CDR3 sequence is 12 residues long. Germline values: CDR1 DFQATT, CDR2 SNEGSKA (reference sequence). Trimming left V 7 bases short and J 1 base short, with 10 bases between. For the CDR3, the DNA is TGCAGTGTCTCAGGGACCCAAGAGACCCAGTACTTC. The encoded protein is CSVSGTQETQYF.

J is TRBJ2-4 and V is TRBV7-2; 8 nucleotides agree with TRBD1. CDR1 and CDR2 (germline): SGHTA, FQGNSA. This CDR3 has 12 amino acids. J was trimmed by 15 bases and V by 2 bases; bases with no gene match: 6. CDR3 sequence reads: CASSLSQGGTYF. The DNA for the CDR3 is TGTGCCAGCAGCTTATCACAGGGGGGTACGTACTTC.

A few counts support this clonotype. Its ends do not fully match the called genes, so a read error is possible. This sequence joins TRBV29-1 and TRBJ2-5; 13 bases align to TRBD2. Germline V lookup: CDR1 SQVTM, CDR2 ANQGSEA. The length of the CDR3 is 15 residues. The chain's CDR3 is CSVGLAGEVGETQYF. The CDR3 DNA is TGCAGTGTTGGACTAGCGGGAGAAGTAGGAGAGACCCAGTACTTC.

This clonotype turned up a few times. The J gene is TRBJ2-4, the V gene TRBV28; D is perhaps TRBD1 (6 bases). Judging by the DNA end, TRBJ2-7 fits better; the J call may be wrong. This CDR3 has 18 residues. Germline CDR1 is MDHEN and CDR2 is SYDVKM. CDR3 protein: CASSQIGWDTGQPYEQYF. For the CDR3, the DNA is TGTGCCAGCAGTCAAATAGGGTGGGACACAGGACAGCCCTACGAGCAGTACTTC.

The genes are TRBV20-1 and TRBJ2-4, with D tentatively TRBD1 (6 bases). The J call may be faulty, since TRBJ2-7 better matches the DNA end. The CDR3 contains 15 residues. Germline lookup yields CDR1 DFQATT and CDR2 SNEGSKA (reference sequence). As DNA, the CDR3 is TGCAGTGCTAGAGCCCCCTCAGGGGATGTTTACGAGCAGTACTTC. This sequence encodes CSARAPSGDVYEQYF.

The CDR3 reads CASRTSGSLYNEQFF. CDR3 DNA: TGTGCCAGCAGGACTAGCGGGAGTTTGTACAATGAGCAGTTCTTC. This rearrangement joins TRBV12-3 or TRBV12-4 to TRBJ2-1; 12 bases align to TRBD2. This CDR3 is built from 15 residues. The V and J ends lost 6 bases and 4 bases, in that order; junction bases with no gene match: 4.

The CDR3: CASSYSTGWGSEQYF. The DNA for the CDR3 is TGTGCCAGCAGTTACTCGACAGGTTGGGGCTCCGAGCAGTACTTC. The V and J genes are TRBV6-5 and TRBJ2-5; D might be TRBD1 (6 bases). With the DNA end fitting TRBJ2-7 better, the J assignment may be wrong. CDR1 is MNHEY and CDR2 is SVGAGI in the germline V gene. This CDR3 is 15 amino acids long.

V is TRBV7-9 and J is TRBJ2-1; D possibly matches TRBD1 or TRBD2 (5 bases each). Germline V gives CDR1 SEHNR, CDR2 FQNEAQ (reference sequence). This CDR3 region has 17 residues. Trimming shortened V by 5 bases and J by 0 bases, and 17 bases separated the two germline ends. CDR3 bases: TGTGCCAGCAGCCCACCCCGGGACCTTAGCTCCTACAATGAGCAGTTCTTC. It translates to CASSPPRDLSSYNEQFF.

The rearrangement links TRBV5-1 to TRBJ2-3, with 9 bases fitting TRBD2. CDR3 length: 14 amino acids. CDR1 and CDR2 (germline): SGHRS, YFSETQ. Trimming removed 9 bases from V and 1 base from J; junction bases left unmatched: 6. CDR3 region: CATQERGGTDTQYF. Here the CDR3 DNA reads TGCGCCACCCAAGAGCGGGGGGGCACAGATACGCAGTATTTT.

The rearrangement uses TRBV4-1 and TRBJ2-4; D unresolved. TRBJ2-7 explains the end of the DNA better; the J call may be wrong. Germline-derived CDR1 and CDR2 are MGHRA and YSYEKL. The CDR3 sequence is 13 residues long. The CDR3 DNA sequence: TGCGCCAGCAGCCAAGGTTTCTTCTACGAGCAGTACTTC. This gives the protein CASSQGFFYEQYF.

V gene TRBV12-3 or TRBV12-4 combines with J gene TRBJ2-2; D gene uncertain. The CDR3 consists of 14 residues. Trimming stripped 5 bases from V and 4 bases from J, with 11 bases between. The CDR3 spells CASSTQDLTGELFF. The DNA for the CDR3 is TGTGCCAGCAGTACCCAGGACCTCACCGGGGAGCTGTTTTTT.

This clonotype came up once. The chain has TRBV4-2 and TRBJ2-5; D possibly corresponds to TRBD2 (6 bases). Trimming stripped 0 bases from V and 11 bases from J, with 16 bases between. This CDR3 has 14 amino acids. Germline lookup yields CDR1 LGHNA and CDR2 YNFKEQ. Written as DNA, the CDR3 is TGTGCCAGCAGCCAAGAGACTAGTGTTATAGAGCAGTACTTC. Translating it yields CASSQETSVIEQYF.

The chain joins TRBV27 to TRBJ2-3; possible D gene TRBD1, 6 bases. The V end lost 5 bases, the J end lost 2 bases, and 14 bases lay between the germline ends. Germline V gives CDR1 MNHEY, CDR2 SMNVEV (reference sequence). The CDR3 length is 15 residues. CDR3 bases: TGTGCCAGCAGTAACTCCGGGACACTCACAGATACGCAGTATTTT. Residues: CASSNSGTLTDTQYF.

This clonotype was detected only a few times. J is TRBJ2-1 and V is TRBV12-3 or TRBV12-4; possibly TRBD2 for D (5 bases). This CDR3 has 14 amino acids. Between the trimmed V and J ends, which lost 4 bases and 6 bases, there was a span of 13 bases. For the CDR3, the DNA is TGTGCCAGCAGTTATGGGGAGTTTAGCAATGAGCAGTTCTTC. It specifies CASSYGEFSNEQFF.

The J gene is TRBJ2-1, the V gene TRBV29-1, with D perhaps being TRBD1 or TRBD2 (6 bases each). The CDR3 is 17 amino acids. Germline CDR1 SQVTM, CDR2 ANQGSEA. Trimming shortened V by 6 bases and J by 0 bases, and 21 bases separated the two germline ends. The CDR3 DNA sequence: TGCAGCGTCGCCCCCGGGACACGGAGGGACTCCTACAATGAGCAGTTCTTC. Translation gives CSVAPGTRRDSYNEQFF.

The chain carries TRBV5-5 and TRBJ2-7, with D possibly being TRBD1 (5 bases). From germline, CDR1 is SGHKS and CDR2 YYEKEE (reference sequence). The CDR3 spans 14 residues. The germline V and J ends were trimmed by 4 bases and 0 bases, with 11 bases remaining between them. The CDR3 protein is CASSVQGDSYEQYF. The CDR3 DNA sequence: TGTGCCAGCAGCGTCCAGGGCGACTCCTACGAGCAGTACTTC.

The V call is TRBV7-9, the J call TRBJ2-5; no firm D call. The CDR3 consists of 13 residues. V gave up 8 bases and J gave up 11 bases, with 21 bases separating them. In germline, CDR1 is SEHNR, CDR2 FQNEAQ (reference sequence). CDR3 sequence reads: CASGPLEYNEQYF. The CDR3 DNA reads as TGTGCCAGCGGCCCCTTAGAGTACAATGAGCAGTACTTC.

The chain is built from TRBV6-5 and TRBJ2-4; 9 bases align to TRBD1. The DNA end is more similar to TRBJ2-7, so the J call may be wrong. Per germline, CDR1 MNHEY and CDR2 SVGAGI. The CDR3 covers 13 residues. In DNA form, the CDR3 reads TGTGCCAGCCGGGACAGGGTTACCTACGAGCAGTACTTC. The encoded protein is CASRDRVTYEQYF.